The 14 T cell receptor beta chains given below trace back to one sample, sequenced in a study of cytomegalovirus exposure and HLA in healthy donors. Sequenced by immunoSEQ multiplex PCR; TCRdb stores in-frame clones only, minus some. The sample yields some 73,000 clones, 80% to 90% seen once. Sequenced sample: PBMCs. These TCRs come from a woman in her late teens or twenties in good health and CMV-seropositive.

This clone qualifies as large (0.1 to 1%). The rearrangement joins TRBV28 to TRBJ1-2; D not resolved. The CDR3 contains 13 residues. V lost 6 bases and J 3 bases, leaving 11 bases between the germline ends. Germline CDR1 and CDR2: MDHEN and SYDVKM. DNA of the CDR3: TGTGCCAGCAGCCCCGGTGAAGACTATGGCTACACCTTC. Translating gives CASSPGEDYGYTF.

This clone has only a few counts. Other DNA sequences from this sample encode an identical CDR3 as well. The V and J genes are TRBV28 and TRBJ1-5, with 7 bases that match TRBD1. V trimming: 6 bases; J trimming: 4 bases; junction bases outside the gene matches: 6. Germline assignment: CDR1 MDHEN and CDR2 SYDVKM. The CDR3 length is 14 residues. The CDR3 reads CASSTRQGNQPQHF. The DNA for the CDR3 is TGTGCCAGCAGCACCCGACAGGGTAATCAGCCCCAGCATTTT.

The chain couples TRBV28 to TRBJ2-5, with TRBD2 matching over 7 bases. After removal of 5 bases from V and 5 bases from J, the junction contained 11 bases not matched to a gene. This CDR3 has 15 residues. Per germline, CDR1 MDHEN and CDR2 SYDVKM. CDR3 loop: CASSKKGGGWETQYF. CDR3 nucleotides: TGTGCCAGCAGTAAAAAGGGCGGGGGATGGGAGACCCAGTACTTC.

The chain links TRBV19 to TRBJ2-6; D may be TRBD2 (5 bases). The CDR3 is 14 amino acids. Germline assignment: CDR1 LNHDA and CDR2 SQIVND (reference sequence). V lost 3 bases and J lost 4, with 7 bases in between. CDR3 residues: CASSMSGGANVLTF. The CDR3 bases are TGTGCCAGTAGTATGTCGGGAGGGGCCAACGTCCTGACTTTC.

V usage is TRBV2 and J usage is TRBJ2-7, with TRBD2 identical over 10 bases. Germline V gives CDR1 SNHLY, CDR2 FYNNEI. The ends lost 4 bases at V and 2 bases at J; junction bases unmatched: 5. The CDR3 spans 15 residues. This CDR3 is CASSAKRGGPYEQYF. The DNA of the CDR3 is TGTGCCAGCAGTGCCAAGCGGGGGGGCCCCTACGAGCAGTACTTC.

Details on this clone: One end of the junction does not line up with germline, which may come from a read error. CDR3 residues: CASSLGTEETQYF. CDR3 in DNA: TGTGCTAGCAGCTTAGGGACAGAAGAGACCCAGTACTTC. The chain has TRBV7-7 and TRBJ2-5, with 7 bases matching TRBD1. CDR3 length equals 13 residues. The germline gives CDR1 SSHAT, CDR2 FNYEAQ (reference sequence). The full variable domain, its missing parts supplied by reference TRBV7-7 and TRBJ2-5, is GAGVSQSPRYKVTKRGQDVTLRCDPISSHATLYWYQQALGQGPEFLTYFNYEAQPDKSGLPSDRFSAERPEGSISTLTIQRTEQRDSAMYRCASSLGTEETQYFGPGTRLLVL.

The count of this clone is one. The gene calls are TRBV11-3 and TRBJ2-1, with 12 bases fitting TRBD2. This CDR3 is built from 18 residues. Germline values: CDR1 SGHNT, CDR2 YENEEA. With V trimmed by 4 bases and J by 2 bases, 9 bases remained unmatched. CDR3 region: CASSSGLTSGSPYNEQFF. CDR3 nucleotides: TGTGCCAGCAGCTCCGGCCTGACTAGCGGGAGTCCCTACAATGAGCAGTTCTTC. Looking up the rest from reference TRBV11-3 and TRBJ2-1 gives the full variable domain: EAGVVQSPRYKIIEKKQPVAFWCNPISGHNTLYWYLQNLGQGPELLIRYENEEAVDDSQLPKDRFSAERLKGVDSTLKIQPAELGDSAVYLCASSSGLTSGSPYNEQFFGPGTRLTVL.

The genes are TRBV5-6 and TRBJ2-3; D is unclear. V was shortened by 2 bases and J by 4 bases, with 17 bases between the two germline ends. Germline CDR1 reads SGHDT; CDR2 reads YYEEEE. The CDR3 totals 16 residues. CDR3 sequence (DNA): TGTGCCAGCAGCTTTAGCCCTAGTGACGTTGCAGATACGCAGTATTTT. Translation gives CASSFSPSDVADTQYF.

The chain has TRBV30 and TRBJ2-2, with 10 bases identical to TRBD2. With 5 bases clipped from V and 3 bases from J, the junction kept 6 bases outside the gene matches. The CDR3 is 15 amino acids. Germline V gives CDR1 GTSNPN, CDR2 SVGIG (reference sequence). CDR3 in amino acids: CAWGKLAGYTGELFF. CDR3 DNA sequence: TGTGCCTGGGGTAAACTAGCGGGATACACCGGGGAGCTGTTTTTT.

The rearrangement joins TRBV7-2 to TRBJ1-1; no clear D gene. The germline V gene encodes CDR1 SGHTA and CDR2 FQGNSA. There are 15 residues in the CDR3. V was shortened by 3 bases and J by 1 base, with 12 bases between the two germline ends. The CDR3 protein is CASSLQGRGNTEAFF. Written as DNA, the CDR3 is TGTGCCAGCAGCTTGCAAGGCAGAGGGAACACTGAAGCTTTCTTT.

This CDR3 reads CASSLNTGETQYF. DNA of the CDR3: TGTGCCAGCAGTCTGAACACGGGAGAGACCCAGTACTTC. V usage is TRBV28 and J usage is TRBJ2-5; D unclear. From germline, CDR1 is MDHEN and CDR2 SYDVKM. Deletions cut 5 bases from V and 4 bases from J, with 11 bases between. The CDR3 runs 13 residues.

The V gene is TRBV30, the J gene TRBJ2-1; 7 bases match TRBD1. From germline, CDR1 is GTSNPN and CDR2 SVGIG (reference sequence). V lost 2 bases, J lost 8 bases, and 3 bases stayed unmatched. The CDR3 contains 12 residues. The CDR3, as DNA: TGTGCCTGGAGTACAGGGGAGTATGAGCAGTTCTTC. Its protein product is CAWSTGEYEQFF. Full variable domain (missing parts from reference TRBV30 and TRBJ2-1): SQTIHQWPATLVQPVGSPLSLECTVEGTSNPNLYWYRQAAGRGLQLLFYSVGIGQISSEVPQNLSASRPQDRQFILSSKKLLLSDSGFYLCAWSTGEYEQFFGPGTRLTVL.

V usage is TRBV30 and J usage is TRBJ2-1; TRBD2 aligns across 10 bases. V gave up 6 bases and J gave up 6 bases; unmatched junction bases: 5. This CDR3 comprises 13 residues. From germline, CDR1 is GTSNPN and CDR2 SVGIG (reference sequence). CDR3: CACLAGDPNEQFF. Written as DNA, the CDR3 is TGTGCCTGTCTAGCGGGAGACCCCAATGAGCAGTTCTTC. Looking up the rest from reference TRBV30 and TRBJ2-1 gives the full variable domain: SQTIHQWPATLVQPVGSPLSLECTVEGTSNPNLYWYRQAAGRGLQLLFYSVGIGQISSEVPQNLSASRPQDRQFILSSKKLLLSDSGFYLCACLAGDPNEQFFGPGTRLTVL.

This chain links TRBV15 with TRBJ2-5, with 7 bases identical to TRBD1. The CDR3 is 14 amino acids. Germline CDR1 is LNHNV and CDR2 is YYDKDF (reference sequence). The V and J ends lost 3 bases and 3 bases, in that order; junction bases with no gene match: 4. CDR3 sequence: CATSSSDREETQYF. The DNA of the CDR3 is TGTGCCACCAGCAGTTCAGACAGGGAAGAGACCCAGTACTTC.